The clone carrying this T cell receptor beta chain was counted at least ten times. V trimming: 7 bases; J trimming: 9 bases; junction bases outside the gene matches: 9. The germline CDR1 and CDR2 sequences are ENHRY and SYGVKD. The CDR3 covers 14 residues. These data are taken from a study of neurological immune-mediated disorders. Each CDR3 protein is one row after TCRdb ran MiXCR on the 5' RACE reads. Of tens of thousands of distinct CDR3 sequences in the sample, under 8.5% are singletons; the top ten hold 4.5% to 5%. Sequencing used PBMCs. The origin of this receptor is a woman aged 40 to 50 in good health. The J gene is TRBJ2-1, the V gene TRBV10-3, with TRBD1 matching over 10 bases. CDR3 nucleotide sequence: TGTGCCATCAACGAGGGACAGGGGCAGGGTGAGCAGTTCTTC. Translating it yields CAINEGQGQGEQFF.